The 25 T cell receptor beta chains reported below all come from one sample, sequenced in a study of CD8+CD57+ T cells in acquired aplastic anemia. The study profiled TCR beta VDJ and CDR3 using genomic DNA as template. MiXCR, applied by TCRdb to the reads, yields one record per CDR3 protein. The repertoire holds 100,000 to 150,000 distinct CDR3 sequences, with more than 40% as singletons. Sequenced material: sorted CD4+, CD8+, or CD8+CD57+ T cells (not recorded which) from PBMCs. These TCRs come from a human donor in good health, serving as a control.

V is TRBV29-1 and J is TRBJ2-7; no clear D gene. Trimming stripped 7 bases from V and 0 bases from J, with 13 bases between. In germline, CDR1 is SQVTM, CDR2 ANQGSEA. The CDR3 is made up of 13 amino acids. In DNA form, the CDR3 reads TGCAGCGCCCATACGCGTAGCTCCTACGAGCAGTACTTC. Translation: CSAHTRSSYEQYF.

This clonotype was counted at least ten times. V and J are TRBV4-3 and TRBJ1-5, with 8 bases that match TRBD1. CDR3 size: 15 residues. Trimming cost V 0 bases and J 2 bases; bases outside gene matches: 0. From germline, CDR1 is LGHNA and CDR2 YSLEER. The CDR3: CASSQEDRGNQPQHF. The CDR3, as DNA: TGCGCCAGCAGCCAAGAGGACAGGGGCAATCAGCCCCAGCATTTT.

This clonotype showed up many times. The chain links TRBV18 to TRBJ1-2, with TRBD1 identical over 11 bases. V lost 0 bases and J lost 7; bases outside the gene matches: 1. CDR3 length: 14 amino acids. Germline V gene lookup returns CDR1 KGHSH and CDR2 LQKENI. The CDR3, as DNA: TGTGCCAGCTCACCACCGGACAGGGGGCCTGGCTACACCTTC. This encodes CASSPPDRGPGYTF.

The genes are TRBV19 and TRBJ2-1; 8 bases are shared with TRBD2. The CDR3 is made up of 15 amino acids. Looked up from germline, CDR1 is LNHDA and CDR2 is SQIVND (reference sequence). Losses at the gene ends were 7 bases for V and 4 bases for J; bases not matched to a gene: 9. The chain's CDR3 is CASTTRTSLYNEQFF. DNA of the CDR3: TGTGCCAGTACTACTAGGACTAGCTTATACAATGAGCAGTTCTTC.

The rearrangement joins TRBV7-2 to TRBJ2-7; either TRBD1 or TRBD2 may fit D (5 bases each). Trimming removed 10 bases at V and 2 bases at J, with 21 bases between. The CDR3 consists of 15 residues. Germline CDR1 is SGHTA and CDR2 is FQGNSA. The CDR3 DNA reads TGTGCCATCTCGAGGGGTGGACCACGCCCCTACGAGCAGTACTTC. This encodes CAISRGGPRPYEQYF.

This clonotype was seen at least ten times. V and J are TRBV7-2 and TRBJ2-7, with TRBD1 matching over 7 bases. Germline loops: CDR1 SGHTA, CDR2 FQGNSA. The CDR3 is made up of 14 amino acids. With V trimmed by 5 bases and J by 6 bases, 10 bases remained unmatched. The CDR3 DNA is TGTGCCAGCAGCCCCGGGACAGTAACCCCCGAGCAGTACTTC. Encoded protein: CASSPGTVTPEQYF.

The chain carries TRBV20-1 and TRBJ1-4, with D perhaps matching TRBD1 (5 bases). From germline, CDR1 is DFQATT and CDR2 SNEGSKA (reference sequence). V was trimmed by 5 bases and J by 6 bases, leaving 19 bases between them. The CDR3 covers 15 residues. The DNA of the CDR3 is TGCAGTGCTCGAGGGCGAGGCAGGGTGGATGAAAAACTGTTTTTT. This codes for CSARGRGRVDEKLFF.

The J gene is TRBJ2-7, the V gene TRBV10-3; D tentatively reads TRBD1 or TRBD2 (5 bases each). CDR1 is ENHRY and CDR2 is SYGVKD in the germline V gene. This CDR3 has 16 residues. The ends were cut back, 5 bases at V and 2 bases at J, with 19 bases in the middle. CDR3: CAISPQAGSSPYEQYF. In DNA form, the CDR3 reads TGTGCCATCAGTCCCCAGGCAGGGAGCAGCCCCTACGAGCAGTACTTC.

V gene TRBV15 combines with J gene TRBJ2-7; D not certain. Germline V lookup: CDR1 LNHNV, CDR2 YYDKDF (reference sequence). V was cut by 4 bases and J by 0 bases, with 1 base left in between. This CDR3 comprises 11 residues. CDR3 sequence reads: CATSNSYEQYF. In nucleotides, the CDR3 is TGTGCCACCAGCAACTCCTACGAGCAGTACTTC.

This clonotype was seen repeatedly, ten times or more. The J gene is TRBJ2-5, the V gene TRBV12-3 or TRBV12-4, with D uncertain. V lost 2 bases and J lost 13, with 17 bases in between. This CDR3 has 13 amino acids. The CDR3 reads CASSLSQDRLPYF. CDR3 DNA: TGTGCCAGCAGTTTATCTCAGGACCGCCTTCCGTACTTC.

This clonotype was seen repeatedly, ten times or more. The DNA of the CDR3 is TGTGCCAGCAGTTCCGACAGTAGCTATGGCTACACCTTC. Protein: CASSSDSSYGYTF. This chain uses TRBV6-2 or TRBV6-3 with TRBJ1-2, with D possibly TRBD1 on 5 matching bases. This CDR3 contains 13 residues. CDR1 MNHEY and CDR2 SVGEGT come from the germline V gene. V dropped 4 bases and J dropped 4 bases, with 10 bases sitting between them.

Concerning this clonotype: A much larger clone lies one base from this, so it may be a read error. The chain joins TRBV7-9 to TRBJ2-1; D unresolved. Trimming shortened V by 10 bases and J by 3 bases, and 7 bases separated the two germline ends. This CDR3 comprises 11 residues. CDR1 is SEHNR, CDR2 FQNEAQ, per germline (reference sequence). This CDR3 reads CATTLYNEQFF. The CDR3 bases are TGTGCCACCACACTCTACAATGAGCAGTTCTTC.

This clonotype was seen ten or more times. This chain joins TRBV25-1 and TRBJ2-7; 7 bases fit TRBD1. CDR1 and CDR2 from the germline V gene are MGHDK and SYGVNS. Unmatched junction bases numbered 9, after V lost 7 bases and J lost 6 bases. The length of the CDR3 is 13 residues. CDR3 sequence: CASTRDSQFEQYF. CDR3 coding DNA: TGTGCCAGCACGAGGGACAGTCAATTCGAGCAGTACTTC.

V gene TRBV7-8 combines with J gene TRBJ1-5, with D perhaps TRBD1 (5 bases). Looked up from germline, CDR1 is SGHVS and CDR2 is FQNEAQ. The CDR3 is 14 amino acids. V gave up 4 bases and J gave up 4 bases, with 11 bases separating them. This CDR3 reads CASSSEGTNQPQHF. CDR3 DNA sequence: TGTGCCAGCAGCTCAGAGGGGACGAATCAGCCCCAGCATTTT.

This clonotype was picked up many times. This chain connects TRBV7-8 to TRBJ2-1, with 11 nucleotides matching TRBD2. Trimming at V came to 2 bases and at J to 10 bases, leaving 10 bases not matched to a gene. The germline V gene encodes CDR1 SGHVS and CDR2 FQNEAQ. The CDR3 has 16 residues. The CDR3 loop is CASSLTSGGSEREQFF. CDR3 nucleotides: TGTGCCAGCAGCTTAACTAGCGGGGGTTCCGAAAGGGAGCAGTTCTTC.

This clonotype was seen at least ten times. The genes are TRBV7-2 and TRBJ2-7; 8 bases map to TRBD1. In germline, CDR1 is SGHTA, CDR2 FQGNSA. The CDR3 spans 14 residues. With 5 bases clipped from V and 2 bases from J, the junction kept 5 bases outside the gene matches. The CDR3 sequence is CASSLWTGPYEQYF. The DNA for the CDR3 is TGTGCCAGCAGCCTTTGGACAGGGCCCTACGAGCAGTACTTC.

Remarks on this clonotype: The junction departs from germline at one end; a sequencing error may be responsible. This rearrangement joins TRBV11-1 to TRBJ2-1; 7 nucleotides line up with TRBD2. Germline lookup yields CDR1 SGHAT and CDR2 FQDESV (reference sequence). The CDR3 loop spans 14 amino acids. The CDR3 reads CATSFSAGRNEQFF. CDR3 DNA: TGTGCCACCAGCTTTTCAGCGGGGAGGAATGAGCAGTTCTTC.

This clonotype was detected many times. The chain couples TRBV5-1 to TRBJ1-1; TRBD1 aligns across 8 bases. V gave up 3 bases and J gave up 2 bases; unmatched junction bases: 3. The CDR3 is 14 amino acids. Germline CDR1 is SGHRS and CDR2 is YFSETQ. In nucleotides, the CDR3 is TGCGCCAGCAGCTCGGACAGGGTAAACACTGAAGCTTTCTTT. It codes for CASSSDRVNTEAFF.

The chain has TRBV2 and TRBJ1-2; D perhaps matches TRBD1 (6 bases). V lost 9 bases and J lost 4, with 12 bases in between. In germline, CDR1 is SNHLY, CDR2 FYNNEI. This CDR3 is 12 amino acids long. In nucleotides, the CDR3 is TGTGCCAGAGAGACAGGAACCTATGGCTACACCTTC. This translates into CARETGTYGYTF.

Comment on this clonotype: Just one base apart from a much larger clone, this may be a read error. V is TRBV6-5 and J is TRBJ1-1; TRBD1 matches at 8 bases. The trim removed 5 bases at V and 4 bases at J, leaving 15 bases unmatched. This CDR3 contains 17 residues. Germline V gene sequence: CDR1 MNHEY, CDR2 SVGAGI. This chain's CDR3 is CASSPPRAGQGSTEAFF. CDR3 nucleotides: TGTGCCAGCAGTCCCCCCCGGGCCGGACAGGGCAGCACTGAAGCTTTCTTT.

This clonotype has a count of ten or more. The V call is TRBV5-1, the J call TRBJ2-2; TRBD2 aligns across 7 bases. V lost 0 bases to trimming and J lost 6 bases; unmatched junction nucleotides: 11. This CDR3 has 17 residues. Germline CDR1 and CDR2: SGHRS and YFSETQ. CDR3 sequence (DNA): TGCGCCAGCAGCTTGGTTCAGCGGGGCGGCGGGGCCGGGGAGCTGTTTTTT. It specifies CASSLVQRGGGAGELFF.

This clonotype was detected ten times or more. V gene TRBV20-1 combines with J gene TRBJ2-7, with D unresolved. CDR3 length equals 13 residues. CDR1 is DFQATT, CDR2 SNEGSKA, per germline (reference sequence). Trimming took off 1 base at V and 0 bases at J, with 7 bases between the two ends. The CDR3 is CSARGGRSYEQYF. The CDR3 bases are TGCAGTGCTAGAGGAGGCCGCTCCTACGAGCAGTACTTC.

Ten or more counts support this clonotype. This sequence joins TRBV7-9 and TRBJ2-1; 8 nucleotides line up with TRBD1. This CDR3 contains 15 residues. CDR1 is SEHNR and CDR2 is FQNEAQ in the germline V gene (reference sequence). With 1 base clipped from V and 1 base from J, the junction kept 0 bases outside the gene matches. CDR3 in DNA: TGTGCCAGCAGCTTAGGACAGGGGTCCTACAATGAGCAGTTCTTC. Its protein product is CASSLGQGSYNEQFF.

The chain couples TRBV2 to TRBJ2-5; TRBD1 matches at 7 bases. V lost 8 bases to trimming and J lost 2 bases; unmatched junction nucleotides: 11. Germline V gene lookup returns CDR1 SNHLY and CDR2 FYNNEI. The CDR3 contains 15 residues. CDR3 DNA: TGTGCCAGCGGGAGAAGGCCGGGACAGCAAGAGACCCAGTACTTC. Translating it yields CASGRRPGQQETQYF.

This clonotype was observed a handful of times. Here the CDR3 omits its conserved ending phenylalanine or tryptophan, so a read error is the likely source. The CDR3 coding sequence is TGTGCCAGCAGCTTCCGGGACAGAGGAAACACCATATATTCT. Its translation is CASSFRDRGNTIYS. The chain links TRBV5-8 to TRBJ1-3, with 7 bases matching TRBD1. Trimming at V came to 2 bases and at J to 4 bases, leaving 3 bases not matched to a gene. Germline values: CDR1 SGHTS, CDR2 YDEGEE. The CDR3 runs 14 residues.